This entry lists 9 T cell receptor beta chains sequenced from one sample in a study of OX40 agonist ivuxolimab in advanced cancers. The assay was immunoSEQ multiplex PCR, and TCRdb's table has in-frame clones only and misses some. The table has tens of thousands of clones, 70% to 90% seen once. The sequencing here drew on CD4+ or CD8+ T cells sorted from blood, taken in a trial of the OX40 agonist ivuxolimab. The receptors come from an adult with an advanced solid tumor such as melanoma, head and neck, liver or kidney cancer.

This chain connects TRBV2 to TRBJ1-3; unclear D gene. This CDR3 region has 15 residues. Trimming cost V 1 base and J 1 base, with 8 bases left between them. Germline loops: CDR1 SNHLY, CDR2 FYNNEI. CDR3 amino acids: CASSEGIASGNTIYF. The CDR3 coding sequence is TGTGCCAGCAGTGAAGGGATTGCGTCTGGAAACACCATATATTTT.

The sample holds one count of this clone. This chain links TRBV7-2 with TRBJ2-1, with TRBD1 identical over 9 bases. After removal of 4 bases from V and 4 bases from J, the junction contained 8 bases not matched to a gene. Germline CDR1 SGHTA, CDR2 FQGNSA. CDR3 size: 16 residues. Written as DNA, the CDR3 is TGTGCCAGCAGCTCAAAACCGGGACAGGGATACAATGAGCAGTTCTTC. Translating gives CASSSKPGQGYNEQFF. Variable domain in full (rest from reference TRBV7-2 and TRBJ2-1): GAGVSQSPSNKVTEKGKDVELRCDPISGHTALYWYRQSLGQGLEFLIYFQGNSAPDKSGLPSDRFSAERTGGSVSTLTIQRTQQEDSAVYLCASSSKPGQGYNEQFFGPGTRLTVL.

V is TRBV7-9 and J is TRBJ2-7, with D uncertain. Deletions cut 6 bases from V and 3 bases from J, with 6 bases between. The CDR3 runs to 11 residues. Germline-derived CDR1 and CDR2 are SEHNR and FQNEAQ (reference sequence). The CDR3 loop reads CASSINYEQYF. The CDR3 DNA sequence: TGTGCCAGCAGTATTAACTACGAGCAGTACTTC.

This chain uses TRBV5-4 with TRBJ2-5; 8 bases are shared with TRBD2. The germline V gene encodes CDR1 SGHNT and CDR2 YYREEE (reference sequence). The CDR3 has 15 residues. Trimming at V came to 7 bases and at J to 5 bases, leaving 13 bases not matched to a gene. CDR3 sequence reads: CASYSTGGSGETQYF. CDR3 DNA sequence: TGTGCCAGCTATTCCACGGGAGGGTCCGGGGAGACCCAGTACTTC.

The chain's CDR3 is CASSASGIAGDTQYF. CDR3 nucleotide sequence: TGTGCCAGCAGTGCTAGCGGGATAGCCGGAGATACGCAGTATTTT. V gene TRBV28 combines with J gene TRBJ2-3; 9 bases are shared with TRBD2. The CDR3 covers 15 residues. The germline V gene has CDR1 MDHEN and CDR2 SYDVKM. V shed 5 bases, J shed 5 bases, and the junction held 8 bases outside the gene matches.

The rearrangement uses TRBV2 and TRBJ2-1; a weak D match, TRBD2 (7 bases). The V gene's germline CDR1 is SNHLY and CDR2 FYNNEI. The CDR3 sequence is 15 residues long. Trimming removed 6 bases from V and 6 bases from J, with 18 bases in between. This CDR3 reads CASSGGPQRRNEQFF. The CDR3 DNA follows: TGTGCCAGCAGCGGGGGGCCCCAGCGCCGCAATGAGCAGTTCTTC.

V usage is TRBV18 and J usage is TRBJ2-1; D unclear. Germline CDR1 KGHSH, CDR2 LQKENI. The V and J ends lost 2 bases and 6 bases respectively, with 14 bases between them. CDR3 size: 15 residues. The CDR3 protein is CASSPAYETGNEQFF. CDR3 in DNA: TGTGCCAGCTCACCAGCGTATGAGACGGGCAATGAGCAGTTCTTC.

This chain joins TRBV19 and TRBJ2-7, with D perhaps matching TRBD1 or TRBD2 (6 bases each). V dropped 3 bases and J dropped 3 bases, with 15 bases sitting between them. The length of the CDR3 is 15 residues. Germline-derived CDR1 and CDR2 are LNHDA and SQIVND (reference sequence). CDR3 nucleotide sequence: TGTGCCAGTAGTATGAGGGGGGCGCCCGACTACGAGCAGTACTTC. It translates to CASSMRGAPDYEQYF.

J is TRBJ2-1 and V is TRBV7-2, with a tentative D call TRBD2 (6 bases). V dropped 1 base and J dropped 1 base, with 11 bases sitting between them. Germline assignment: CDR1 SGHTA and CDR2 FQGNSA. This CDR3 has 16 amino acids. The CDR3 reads CASSLVGTPSYNEQFF. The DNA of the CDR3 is TGTGCCAGCAGCTTAGTGGGGACTCCATCCTACAATGAGCAGTTCTTC.